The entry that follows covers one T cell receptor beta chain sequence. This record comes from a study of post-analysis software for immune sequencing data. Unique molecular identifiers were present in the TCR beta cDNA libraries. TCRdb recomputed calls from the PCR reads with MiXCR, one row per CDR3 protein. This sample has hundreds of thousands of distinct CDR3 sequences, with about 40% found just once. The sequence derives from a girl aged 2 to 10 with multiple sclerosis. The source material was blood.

Written as DNA, the CDR3 is TGTGCCAGCAGCTATAGTGGCGGAGTGGGGAATGAGCAGTTCTTC. Translated: CASSYSGGVGNEQFF. The chain uses TRBV7-3 and TRBJ2-1; D gene ambiguous. This CDR3 spans 15 amino acids. Germline V gene lookup returns CDR1 SGHTA and CDR2 FQGTGA. V was cut by 4 bases and J by 7 bases, with 17 bases left in between. The entire variable domain, with the rest obtained from reference TRBV7-3 and TRBJ2-1, is as follows: GAGVSQTPSNKVTEKGKYVELRCDPISGHTALYWYRQSLGQGPEFLIYFQGTGAADDSGLPNDRFFAVRPEGSVSTLKIQRTERGDSAVYLCASSYSGGVGNEQFFGPGTRLTVL.